The source of this T cell receptor beta chain is a study of blood T cell repertoires in COVID-19. Study context: Whether acute or convalescent, the COVID-19 samples came from the United States, Italy and Spain. PBMCs, B-cell-depleted T cells, or T cells were the source of the cDNA or gDNA that made up the material.

Recruitment covered under 25 US areas and drew participants whose ages spanned roughly 18 to 89 years. Within 2 weeks before study entry, exposed participants met a COVID-19 case. The V gene's germline CDR1 is WSHSY and CDR2 SAAADI. The CDR3 is 14 residues long. V gave up 6 bases and J gave up 0 bases; unmatched junction bases: 4. Sequenced by immunoSEQ multiplex PCR; TCRdb stores in-frame clones only, minus some. The sample has fewer than 300,000 clones, around 84% seen once. The clonotype comes from a man aged 40-55 years who had been exposed to COVID-19. Sequenced sample: PBMCs or T cells enriched from blood (not recorded which). The V and J genes are TRBV10-2 and TRBJ1-2; 7 bases line up with TRBD1. Here the CDR3 DNA reads TGCGCCAGCAGCCCAGGGGGTCCTAACTATGGCTACACCTTC. This gives the protein CASSPGGPNYGYTF.